The present T cell receptor (beta chain) was sequenced within a study of blood T cells in healthy people across ages. Ranging in age from about 6 to 95, the donors were healthy Caucasian individuals from Russia. V shed 8 bases and J shed 5 bases, with 9 bases lying between them. The CDR3 contains 11 residues. With a J-beta primer mix and a sample-barcoded 5' primer, a second PCR ran about 7 to 12 cycles. From the 5' RACE reads, TCRdb called clonotypes with MiXCR, one entry per CDR3 protein. The sample has fewer than 600,000 distinct CDR3 sequences, approximately 26% seen once; the top ten hold 3% to 4.5%. Concerning this clonotype: What it binds is unknown.

General observations from the study: Using unsorted PBMCs precluded a conclusive naive versus antigen-experienced comparison.

This sample was also put to use in a study of T cells of mothers and their children.

This receptor was identified in a boy aged 2 to 10 in good health. The chain combines TRBV12-3 or TRBV12-4 with TRBJ2-5, with a tentative D call TRBD2 (6 bases). The sample was blood. CDR3 DNA: TGTGCCAGCGGGGGGAGTGAGACCCAGTACTTC. As protein: CASGGSETQYF.